Listed below are T cell receptor beta chains from one sample, sequenced in a study of vaccination effects on CD4 cells after COVID-19. No antigens are known for them. Using immunoSEQ multiplex PCR, the repertoire was profiled, and TCRdb retains in-frame clones only, with some absent. The repertoire holds some 70,000 clones, with about 80% as singletons. The sample consisted of CD4+ T cells from PBMCs cultured with SARS-CoV-2 spike peptides, taken before COVID-19 vaccination. The receptors shown here come from a human donor who received a COVID-19 vaccine. The CDR3 runs from the conserved cysteine through the conserved F or W. Each record gives: V gene, clone size, CDR3 length, D gene, J gene, CDR3 DNA, CDR3 protein. A D gene is named only where the DNA matches it firmly. Clone size, where shown, is once, few, many, or a class for clones that have expanded.

TRBV12-3/TRBV12-4	NA	11	NA	TRBJ2-1	TGTGCCAGCAGTTTAGGGGGTTTTGCGTTCTTC	CASSLGGFAFF
TRBV18	NA	13	NA	TRBJ2-5	TGTGCCAGCTCACCACAGGGAGTGGAGACCCAGTACTTC	CASSPQGVETQYF
TRBV6-5	once	13	NA	TRBJ1-3	TGTGCCAGCAGATCAAGCTCTGGAAACACCATATATTTT	CASRSSSGNTIYF
TRBV28	NA	15	NA	TRBJ1-4	TGTGCCAGCAGCTCGAACAGGGCGGCTAATGAAAAACTGTTTTTT	CASSSNRAANEKLFF
TRBV6-5	NA	15	NA	TRBJ1-2	TGTGCCAGCAGCGCTCCCTGGGTTATGAAGTATGGCTACACCTTC	CASSAPWVMKYGYTF
TRBV5-1	NA	17	NA	TRBJ1-2	TGCGCCAGCAGCTTGGGCCCTCCGGGGGGGGGCGCCCCTGGCTACACCTTC	CASSLGPPGGGAPGYTF
TRBV5-4	NA	15	TRBD1	TRBJ1-2	TGTGCCAGCAGCTTGGGTCCAGGGGGGACGTATGGCTACACCTTC	CASSLGPGGTYGYTF
TRBV12-3/TRBV12-4	NA	13	NA	TRBJ2-5	TGTGCCAGCAGTTTCCTGGATACGGAGACCCAGTACTTC	CASSFLDTETQYF
TRBV6-2/TRBV6-3	NA	13	NA	TRBJ1-5	TGTGCCAGCAGTTACGACGCCAATCAGCCCCAGCATTTT	CASSYDANQPQHF
TRBV6-4	NA	12	NA	TRBJ1-6	TGTGCCAGCAGTGGAGGGAATTCACCCCTCCACTTT	CASSGGNSPLHF
TRBV5-8	NA	16	TRBD2	TRBJ2-5	TGTGCCAGCAGCTCTACTAGCGGGGGCCCCAGTGGGACCCAGTACTTC	CASSSTSGGPSGTQYF
TRBV5-1	NA	16	TRBD2	TRBJ2-5	TGCGCCAGCAGCATATCTAGCGGGGGTTCTCAAAAGACCCAGTACTTC	CASSISSGGSQKTQYF
TRBV6-2/TRBV6-3	NA	19	NA	TRBJ2-3	TGTGCCAGCAGTTCCCGCCAAGCCTCAGGCAACACTAGCACAGATACGCAGTATTTT	CASSSRQASGNTSTDTQYF